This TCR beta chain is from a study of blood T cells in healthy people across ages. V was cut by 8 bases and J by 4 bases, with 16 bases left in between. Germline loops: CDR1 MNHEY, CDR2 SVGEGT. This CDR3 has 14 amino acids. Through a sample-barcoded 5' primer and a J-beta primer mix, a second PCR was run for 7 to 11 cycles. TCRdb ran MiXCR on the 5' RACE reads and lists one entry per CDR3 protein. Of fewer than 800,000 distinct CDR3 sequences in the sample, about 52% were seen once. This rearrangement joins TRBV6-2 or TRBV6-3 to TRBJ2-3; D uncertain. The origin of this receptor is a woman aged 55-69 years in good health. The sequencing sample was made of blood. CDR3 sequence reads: CASGFSRSPDTQYF. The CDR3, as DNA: TGTGCCAGCGGTTTTAGCCGCAGCCCAGATACGCAGTATTTT.